This TCR beta chain came from a study of shared clonotypes between healthy human individuals. Germline-derived CDR1 and CDR2 are SGHDT and YYEEEE. Trimming left V 4 bases short and J 1 base short, with 13 bases between. The CDR3 covers 15 residues. Study findings and constraints: Sampling was confined to blood; repertoires within tissues likely differ. Depth was large, yet rarefaction showed that sorted-subset sequencing was incomplete.

Concerning this clone itself: Its target is not known.

Evenly divided among several immunoSEQ plates was the genomic DNA of each subset. This table comes from immunoSEQ multiplex PCR, and its TCRdb copy is limited to in-frame clones, with some not included. The data show just over 2,000,000 clones, with 85% to 95% seen just once and roughly 0.13% held by the top ten. This TCR was recovered from a man aged 18-30 years in good health. The rearrangement links TRBV5-6 to TRBJ2-3; the D gene is possibly TRBD1 (5 bases). The sequencing input was naive CD4+ T cells sorted from blood. Subset in this sample: CD45RA+ positively selected. DNA of the CDR3: TGTGCCAGCAGCCCCGGGCAGGGTGGCACAGATACGCAGTATTTT. This gives the protein CASSPGQGGTDTQYF.